Listed here are 23 T cell receptor beta chains from one sample, sequenced in a study of T cell clonality in common variable immunodeficiency. Generated by immunoSEQ multiplex PCR, the TCRdb table keeps only in-frame clones and is missing some. The sample holds around 32,000 clones, and no clone turns up only once. The sample was peripheral blood mononuclear cells. These receptors were obtained from a person between 18 and 75 years old in good health.

This clone appeared many times. The CDR3 end is not reached by the read, which stops 3 residues before it; the germline J gene fills it in. J is TRBJ1-6 and V is TRBV6-1; D uncertain. Trimming left V 1 base short and J 9 bases short, with 13 bases between. This CDR3 contains 15 residues. CDR1 is MNHNS and CDR2 is SASEGT in the germline V gene. CDR3 sequence reads: CASSEDPRSPSPLHF. The sequenced part of the CDR3 DNA is TGTGCCAGCAGTGAAGATCCGAGGTCGCCTTCACCC.

Ten or more counts support this clone. From the germline J gene comes the end of the CDR3, since the read stops 3 residues before it. The chain recombines TRBV6-1 with TRBJ2-7; 8 bases line up with TRBD2. V lost 3 bases, J lost 4 bases, and 8 bases stayed unmatched. The V gene's germline CDR1 is MNHNS and CDR2 SASEGT. The CDR3 spans 15 residues. CDR3 bases read: TGTGCCAGCAGTGAGGGGGTAGCGGGAAGGTACGAG. Encoded protein: CASSEGVAGRYE. The full CDR3 protein is CASSEGVAGRYEQYF.

In the case of this clone: The read comes to an end 3 residues before the CDR3 does, leaving the germline J gene to fill in the end. The chain combines TRBV19 with TRBJ1-1, with TRBD1 as a possible D gene (6 bases). Germline CDR1 and CDR2: LNHDA and SQIVND (reference sequence). Trimming took 3 bases from V and 6 from J, leaving 14 bases between them. This CDR3 spans 14 amino acids. This chain's CDR3 is CASSIEGGEPEAFF. The covered CDR3 bases are TGTGCCAGTAGTATTGAAGGGGGGGAGCCTGAA.

In its sample, this clone was seen many times. The sequenced fragment ends 3 residues before the CDR3 boundary, so the rest is inferred from the germline J gene. The chain recombines TRBV5-1 with TRBJ2-2; 8 bases are shared with TRBD1. The CDR3 extends over 15 amino acids. The germline gives CDR1 SGHRS, CDR2 YFSETQ. Germline trimming cut 2 bases from V and 8 bases from J; bases unmatched to any gene: 8. CDR3 sequence reads: CASSLSGGELGELFF. The part of the CDR3 DNA that was read is TGCGCCAGCAGCTTATCAGGGGGCGAGTTAGGGGAG.

This clone was observed at least ten times. Read sequence stops 3 residues before the CDR3 end, and the germline J gene provides the missing end. This rearrangement joins TRBV30 to TRBJ1-4; D might be TRBD1 (5 bases). The length of the CDR3 is 13 residues. Trimming left V 0 bases short and J 7 bases short, with 9 bases between. The V gene's germline CDR1 is GTSNPN and CDR2 SVGIG (reference sequence). The CDR3 spells CAWSVQGGEKLFF. CDR3 DNA, as far as it was read: TGTGCCTGGAGTGTCCAGGGAGGTGAAAAA.

The sample holds many counts of this clone. Coverage ceases 3 residues before the CDR3 finishes, and the germline J gene fills in the end. The chain couples TRBV9 to TRBJ2-7, with 13 bases aligning to TRBD2. The germline CDR1 and CDR2 sequences are SGDLS and YYNGEE. V shed 4 bases and J 5 bases; nucleotides not matched to a gene: 3. The length of the CDR3 is 14 residues. The CDR3 bases that were read are TGTGCCAGCAGCCTAGGGACTAGCGGGAACGAG. Protein sequence: CASSLGTSGNE. The complete CDR3 reads CASSLGTSGNEQYF.

Remarks on this clone: The CDR3 extends 3 residues past the end of the read, so its final part is completed from the germline J gene. The V call is TRBV5-1, the J call TRBJ2-7, with 7 bases that match TRBD1. Looked up from germline, CDR1 is SGHRS and CDR2 is YFSETQ. J was trimmed by 6 bases and V by 3 bases; bases with no gene match: 9. This CDR3 contains 14 residues. CDR3: CASSSGTDLPEQYF. The sequenced CDR3 bases are TGCGCCAGCAGCTCCGGGACAGATCTACCCGAG.

As to this clone: The read ends 3 residues shy of where the CDR3 ends; the end is completed using the germline J gene. The genes are TRBV6-1 and TRBJ1-4; unclear D gene. CDR1 is MNHNS, CDR2 SASEGT, per germline. V was clipped by 2 bases and J by 0 bases, with 7 bases between them. The CDR3 loop spans 15 amino acids. CDR3 loop: CASSELAATNEKLFF. CDR3 DNA (partial): TGTGCCAGCAGTGAACTGGCTGCAACTAATGAAAAA.

The table lists this clone with a few counts. The CDR3 is cut off 3 residues early in the read; its end comes from the germline J gene. The chain is built from TRBV5-1 and TRBJ2-1, with 10 bases matching TRBD2. Losses at the gene ends were 7 bases for V and 9 bases for J; bases not matched to a gene: 10. Germline V lookup: CDR1 SGHRS, CDR2 YFSETQ. The CDR3 totals 14 residues. The CDR3 protein is CASQTLAGLGEQFF. The CDR3 bases that were read are TGCGCCAGCCAAACACTAGCGGGGCTGGGTGAG.

Many counts were recorded for this clone. The read comes to an end 3 residues before the CDR3 does, leaving the germline J gene to fill in the end. This chain uses TRBV29-1 with TRBJ2-1, with a possible D match to TRBD1 (6 bases). V was cut by 3 bases and J by 3 bases, with 9 bases left in between. This CDR3 comprises 13 residues. The germline CDR1 and CDR2 sequences are SQVTM and ANQGSEA. Incomplete CDR3 DNA: TGCAGCGTTGACAGGGGTCACTACAATGAG. Amino acid sequence: CSVDRGHYNE. The whole CDR3 protein reads CSVDRGHYNEQFF.

This clone was observed at least ten times. The read halts 3 residues ahead of the CDR3 end, with the missing end drawn from the germline J gene. The rearrangement joins TRBV4-2 to TRBJ2-1, with TRBD2 matching over 13 bases. CDR3 length: 18 amino acids. The J segment lost 0 bases and the V segment lost 4 bases, leaving 6 bases of the junction unmatched. The germline V gene has CDR1 LGHNA and CDR2 YNFKEQ. The part of the CDR3 DNA that was read is TGTGCCAGCAGCCTAGTACGGACTAGCGGGAGCTCCTACAATGAG. Its protein product is CASSLVRTSGSSYNE. The complete CDR3 protein is CASSLVRTSGSSYNEQFF.

This clone was detected ten times or more. The sequenced fragment ends 3 residues before the CDR3 boundary, so the rest is inferred from the germline J gene. This chain links TRBV30 with TRBJ1-6; 9 bases fit TRBD1. V shed 8 bases, J shed 5 bases, and the junction held 1 base outside the gene matches. The CDR3 length is 12 residues. CDR1 is GTSNPN, CDR2 SVGIG, per germline (reference sequence). Here the CDR3 reads CAGTGNNSPLHF. CDR3 DNA, as far as it was read: TGTGCCGGGACAGGGAATAATTCACCC.

This clone has ten or more counts. Sequencing ends 3 residues short of the CDR3 end; the germline J gene provides the rest. This chain links TRBV20-1 with TRBJ1-1; TRBD1 matches 8 bases. The germline gives CDR1 DFQATT, CDR2 SNEGSKA (reference sequence). The CDR3 is 15 amino acids. CDR3 sequence reads: CSAREPLGTGPGAFF. Incomplete CDR3 DNA: TGCAGTGCTAGGGAGCCCCTCGGGACAGGCCCTGGA.

This clone appeared many times. The read gets to within 3 residues of the CDR3 end, and the germline J gene fills in the rest. The genes are TRBV6-4 and TRBJ1-5; TRBD1 matches 7 bases. The CDR3 is 14 residues long. Per germline, CDR1 MRHNA and CDR2 SNTAGT. V lost 6 bases, J lost 6 bases, and 8 bases stayed unmatched. The CDR3 loop reads CASRVDRVGQPQHF. CDR3 bases read: TGTGCCAGCAGAGTAGACAGGGTCGGTCAGCCC.

This clone was observed many times. Read data end 3 residues before the CDR3 end; the end is taken from the germline J gene. The V and J genes are TRBV28 and TRBJ2-3; D is possibly TRBD1 (8 bases). V shed 5 bases and J shed 3 bases, with 15 bases lying between them. The CDR3 has 15 amino acids. From germline, CDR1 is MDHEN and CDR2 SYDVKM. CDR3 bases read: TGTGCCAGCAGTCCACAGGGGGAGGGAACAGATACG. Translation gives CASSPQGEGTDT. The whole CDR3 sequence is CASSPQGEGTDTQYF.

This clone has ten or more counts. The CDR3 bases that were read are TGTGCCAGCAGTGGACAGGGGGCTAGAACAGATACG. This translates into CASSGQGARTDT. The entire CDR3 is CASSGQGARTDTQYF. The rearrangement uses TRBV6-1 and TRBJ2-3; 10 nucleotides agree with TRBD1. The read ends 3 residues early relative to the CDR3; the germline J gene fills the gap. J lost 3 bases, V lost 4 bases, and 4 bases had no gene match. This CDR3 contains 15 residues. Germline V CDR1 and CDR2: MNHNS, SASEGT.

This clone was counted only a few times. The sequence runs out 3 residues before the end of the CDR3; the remainder is reconstructed from the germline J gene. The J gene is TRBJ1-5, the V gene TRBV20-1; a possible D gene is TRBD1 (6 bases). CDR1 is DFQATT, CDR2 SNEGSKA, per germline (reference sequence). V was trimmed by 7 bases and J by 4 bases, leaving 14 bases between them. The CDR3 runs to 13 residues. The CDR3 is CSGGAGANQPQHF. The DNA read from the CDR3 is TGCAGTGGTGGAGCAGGGGCAAATCAGCCC.

This clone showed up many times. From the germline J gene comes the end of the CDR3, since the read stops 3 residues before it. The V call is TRBV10-1, the J call TRBJ1-2, with D possibly being TRBD1 (5 bases). Germline V lookup: CDR1 WNHNN, CDR2 SYGVQD (reference sequence). With 5 bases removed from V and 0 bases from J, the gap between germline ends came to 13 bases. This CDR3 spans 15 amino acids. The DNA read from the CDR3 is TGCGCCAGCAGTCCGACCCAGGGAGCTAACTATGGC. Its translation is CASSPTQGANYG. The whole CDR3 sequence reads CASSPTQGANYGYTF.

There are a few counts of this clone. The sequence runs out 3 residues before the end of the CDR3; the remainder is reconstructed from the germline J gene. Within the sample, other DNA sequences also encode this same CDR3. This chain joins TRBV18 and TRBJ1-5; a possible D gene is TRBD1 (5 bases). Trimming left V 4 bases short and J 1 base short, with 11 bases between. Germline lookup yields CDR1 KGHSH and CDR2 LQKENI. The length of the CDR3 is 15 residues. Partial CDR3 DNA: TGTGCCAGCTCACAGACAGATAGCAGCAATCAGCCC. Translated, it gives CASSQTDSSNQP. The complete CDR3 protein is CASSQTDSSNQPQHF.

Ten or more counts support this clone. The CDR3 is cut off 3 residues early in the read; its end comes from the germline J gene. V usage is TRBV5-5 and J usage is TRBJ2-2; D is undetermined. This CDR3 spans 15 amino acids. V dropped 1 base and J dropped 1 base, with 8 bases sitting between them. From germline, CDR1 is SGHKS and CDR2 YYEKEE (reference sequence). The covered CDR3 bases are TGTGCCAGCAGCTTGCAGGTCCTGAACACCGGGGAG. Its translation: CASSLQVLNTGE. The CDR3 in full is CASSLQVLNTGELFF.

This clone was counted many times. A read error may produce the germline difference seen at one junction end. The sequenced fragment ends 3 residues before the CDR3 boundary, so the rest is inferred from the germline J gene. This sequence joins TRBV5-1 and TRBJ2-1, with a tentative D call TRBD2 (6 bases). The germline V gene encodes CDR1 SGHRS and CDR2 YFSETQ. The CDR3 totals 11 residues. CDR3 bases read: TGCGCCAGCACCTTGGAGGGTGAG. This translates into CASTLEGE. The complete CDR3 reads CASTLEGEQFF.

This clone was seen more than once but under ten times. The sequence runs out 3 residues before the end of the CDR3; the remainder is reconstructed from the germline J gene. This chain joins TRBV19 and TRBJ1-2; TRBD1 agrees at 8 bases. Germline CDR1 is LNHDA and CDR2 is SQIVND (reference sequence). The CDR3 loop spans 15 amino acids. V shed 9 bases and J 4 bases; nucleotides not matched to a gene: 13. CDR3 protein: CASLQGQANGYGYTF. Incomplete CDR3 DNA: TGTGCCAGCCTCCAGGGACAGGCGAATGGCTATGGC.

This clone occurred many times. The missing CDR3 end, 3 residues past where the read stops, is filled in from the germline J gene. The chain has TRBV11-2 and TRBJ2-2; D is ambiguous. V dropped 4 bases and J dropped 8 bases, with 14 bases sitting between them. The germline V gene has CDR1 SGHAT and CDR2 FQNNGV. CDR3 size: 14 residues. The DNA read from the CDR3 is TGTGCCAGCAGCTCCCTTCCCCGAACAGGGGAG. Translated: CASSSLPRTGE. The whole CDR3 reads CASSSLPRTGELFF.